The 7 T cell receptor beta chains given below trace back to one sample, sequenced in a study of regulatory T cells in long-lasting Graves disease. The time point is: newly diagnosed GD, antithyroid drugs for less than 3 months. RNA from PBMCs was the source of the TCR library. For TCR beta, libraries came from iRepertoire HTBI primers and Arm-PCR of CDR3 regions. TCRdb itself ran the multiplex PCR reads through MiXCR, one entry per CDR3 protein. This sample has a few hundred thousand distinct CDR3 sequences; about 13% occur once, and the top ten carry more than 8.5%. The same specimen was also included in a second study, on T cells in Graves' hyperthyroidism and ophthalmopathy.

Specimen: peripheral blood mononuclear cells (PBMCs), collected at new diagnosis, from a patient treated with antithyroid drugs. The receptor source for this set is a man in his thirties or forties with Graves disease.

This chain connects TRBV25-1 to TRBJ2-1; TRBD1 matches 10 bases. CDR1 MGHDK and CDR2 SYGVNS come from the germline V gene. V gave up 7 bases and J gave up 8 bases; unmatched junction bases: 8. The CDR3 loop spans 14 amino acids. As DNA, the CDR3 is TGTGCCAGCACCCGACAGGGGGCTCTGGATGAGCAGTTCTTC. As protein: CASTRQGALDEQFF.

This clonotype has ten or more counts. The gene calls are TRBV12-3 or TRBV12-4 and TRBJ2-1; D is undetermined. The V end was cut by 5 bases, the J end by 3 bases, with 11 bases between. The CDR3 runs to 14 residues. CDR3 sequence: CASSIVGYYNEQFF. The CDR3 nucleotides are TGTGCCAGCAGTATAGTGGGGTACTACAATGAGCAGTTCTTC.

This clonotype occurred many times. The rearrangement joins TRBV7-8 to TRBJ2-7; no definite D call. Germline V lookup: CDR1 SGHVS, CDR2 FQNEAQ. Trimming pared 3 bases from V and 2 bases from J, leaving 8 bases between. This CDR3 is built from 13 residues. CDR3 in amino acids: CASSFRAAYEQYF. The CDR3 coding sequence is TGTGCCAGCAGCTTCCGCGCGGCCTACGAGCAGTACTTC.

This clonotype has at least ten counts. The J gene is TRBJ1-1, the V gene TRBV20-1; D is possibly TRBD1 (5 bases). Germline V gives CDR1 DFQATT, CDR2 SNEGSKA (reference sequence). The V gene lost 1 base and the J gene lost 3 bases, with 15 bases spanning the gap. The CDR3 covers 15 residues. The CDR3 DNA is TGCAGTGCTAGAGGAGGAGGGGTAAGGGACACTGAAGCTTTCTTT. It translates to CSARGGGVRDTEAFF.

This clonotype was counted many times. The rearrangement joins TRBV12-3 or TRBV12-4 to TRBJ2-1; D unclear. The last part of the DNA fits TRBJ2-5 better; the J call may be wrong. The CDR3 has 11 residues. The CDR3 loop is CASRLLETQYF. CDR3 sequence (DNA): TGTGCCAGCAGACTCCTAGAGACCCAGTACTTC.

This clonotype was counted a few times. V is TRBV6-4 and J is TRBJ2-3; tentatively, D is TRBD2 (6 bases). This CDR3 has 14 residues. V shed 0 bases and J shed 4 bases, with 8 bases lying between them. Per the germline V gene, CDR1 is MRHNA and CDR2 is SNTAGT. CDR3 bases: TGTGCCAGCAGTGACTCATCGGGGGCAGATACGCAGTATTTT. Its protein is CASSDSSGADTQYF.

This clonotype has a handful of counts. The chain joins TRBV6-1 to TRBJ2-2, with 8 bases lining up with TRBD2. Per the germline V gene, CDR1 is MNHNS and CDR2 is SASEGT. The CDR3 is made up of 15 amino acids. The ends lost 7 bases at V and 2 bases at J; junction bases unmatched: 6. The CDR3 DNA reads as TGTGCCAGCAAGCGAGCGGGAGAAAACACCGGGGAGCTGTTTTTT. Translating it yields CASKRAGENTGELFF.